Each of the 15 T cell receptor beta chains below was sequenced from the same sample in a study of blood T cell repertoires in COVID-19. Repertoires were generated with immunoSEQ multiplex PCR, while TCRdb's copy carries only in-frame clones and drops some. Among some 200,000 clones listed, about 88% were seen once. Input material: peripheral blood. These TCRs come from a woman older than 75 in a cohort sampled during active or convalescent COVID-19.

As concerns this clone: Other DNA sequences in the sample encode the same CDR3. The rearrangement uses TRBV11-3 and TRBJ1-3; no clear D gene. Looked up from germline, CDR1 is SGHNT and CDR2 is YENEEA. Deletions cut 4 bases from V and 0 bases from J, with 7 bases between. This CDR3 region has 14 residues. The CDR3 loop is CASSSRGSGNTIYF. For the CDR3, the DNA is TGTGCCAGCAGCTCGCGGGGCTCTGGAAACACCATATATTTT.

The rearrangement links TRBV29-1 to TRBJ2-5; D is possibly TRBD2 (6 bases). Trimming stripped 4 bases from V and 2 bases from J, with 11 bases between. The CDR3 covers 13 residues. Germline loops: CDR1 SQVTM, CDR2 ANQGSEA. CDR3 nucleotides: TGCAGCGTTGGAAAGGCGGGACAAGAGACCCAGTACTTC. Protein product: CSVGKAGQETQYF.

V usage is TRBV5-1 and J usage is TRBJ2-2; D is perhaps TRBD2 (5 bases). Germline values: CDR1 SGHRS, CDR2 YFSETQ. Trimming left V 5 bases short and J 0 bases short, with 8 bases between. This CDR3 is 14 amino acids long. The DNA for the CDR3 is TGCGCCAGCAGGGACTTCCCGAACACCGGGGAGCTGTTTTTT. Residues: CASRDFPNTGELFF.

The rearrangement links TRBV15 to TRBJ2-7; TRBD1 agrees at 8 bases. The CDR3 is 15 residues long. Germline V gene lookup returns CDR1 LNHNV and CDR2 YYDKDF (reference sequence). Trimming cost V 2 bases and J 0 bases; bases outside gene matches: 3. CDR3 loop: CATSRTGTGSYEQYF. In DNA form, the CDR3 reads TGTGCCACCAGCAGAACCGGGACAGGCTCCTACGAGCAGTACTTC.

The genes are TRBV10-3 and TRBJ2-1; 7 bases are a match to TRBD2. This CDR3 has 12 amino acids. V gave up 0 bases and J gave up 10 bases; unmatched junction bases: 0. Germline CDR1 is ENHRY and CDR2 is SYGVKD. Here the CDR3 reads CAISESGGEQFF. Written as DNA, the CDR3 is TGTGCCATCAGTGAGTCGGGGGGGGAGCAGTTCTTC.

The V call is TRBV7-9, the J call TRBJ2-7; D is unresolved. The V end lost 5 bases, the J end lost 4 bases, and 6 bases lay between the germline ends. CDR3 length: 11 amino acids. Per the germline V gene, CDR1 is SEHNR and CDR2 is FQNEAQ (reference sequence). CDR3 region: CASSRYYEQYF. The CDR3 DNA is TGTGCCAGCAGCCGCTATTACGAGCAGTACTTC.

This clone showed up just a few times. The rearrangement joins TRBV5-8 to TRBJ2-1; 10 nucleotides match TRBD1. With 5 bases clipped from V and 2 bases from J, the junction kept 4 bases outside the gene matches. Germline CDR1 and CDR2: SGHTS and YDEGEE. This CDR3 comprises 15 residues. CDR3 sequence (DNA): TGTGCCAGCAGTCCGGGACAGGGGACCTACAATGAGCAGTTCTTC. Translating it yields CASSPGQGTYNEQFF.

The rearrangement uses TRBV18 and TRBJ1-5; 7 bases are a match to TRBD1. V shed 3 bases and J 6 bases; nucleotides not matched to a gene: 8. The CDR3 loop spans 15 amino acids. CDR1 and CDR2 (germline): KGHSH, LQKENI. Written as DNA, the CDR3 is TGTGCCAGCTCACCGGCCCAGGGGGATGTTCAGCCCCAGCATTTT. This encodes CASSPAQGDVQPQHF. The entire variable domain, with the rest obtained from reference TRBV18 and TRBJ1-5, is as follows: NAGVMQNPRHLVRRRGQEARLRCSPMKGHSHVYWYRQLPEEGLKFMVYLQKENIIDESGMPKERFSAEFPKEGPSILRIQQVVRGDSAAYFCASSPAQGDVQPQHFGDGTRLSIL.

As for this clone: The CDR3 carries no conserved terminal phenylalanine or tryptophan, so it likely arises from a read error. Because the CDR3's place on the DNA is in doubt, the DNA is left out and the CDR3 is given as listed by TCRdb. The rearrangement uses TRBV2 and TRBJ1-1; TRBD1, the D gene given by the table, was not confirmed from the DNA. A total of 14 residues make up the CDR3, ends included. The germline V gene encodes CDR1 SNHLY and CDR2 FYNNEI. This CDR3 is CASSEEGVGGRPRI.

The gene calls are TRBV6-6 and TRBJ1-3; maybe TRBD1 (5 bases). The CDR3 contains 16 residues. Trimming cost V 2 bases and J 2 bases, with 13 bases left between them. Per the germline V gene, CDR1 is MNHNY and CDR2 is SVGAGI (reference sequence). CDR3 amino acids: CASSYVPWGAGNTIYF. CDR3 coding DNA: TGTGCCAGCAGTTACGTTCCATGGGGGGCTGGAAACACCATATATTTT.

This clone was seen more than once but under ten times. The V gene is TRBV18, the J gene TRBJ1-1, with unresolved D. Germline V gene lookup returns CDR1 KGHSH and CDR2 LQKENI. V dropped 1 base and J dropped 3 bases, with 21 bases sitting between them. This CDR3 is built from 18 residues. CDR3 coding DNA: TGTGCCAGCTCACCACGAGTGGAAGACCCGGGGAGGGACACTGAAGCTTTCTTT. It yields the protein CASSPRVEDPGRDTEAFF.

The V and J genes are TRBV12-3 or TRBV12-4 and TRBJ2-5, with D possibly TRBD1 on 6 matching bases. The V and J ends lost 10 bases and 5 bases respectively, with 17 bases between them. This CDR3 has 13 amino acids. For the CDR3, the DNA is TGTGCCACCAGGAAAGGACAGTTGGAGACCCAGTACTTC. Translated: CATRKGQLETQYF.

The V gene is TRBV18, the J gene TRBJ1-3; TRBD1 is a possible D gene (6 bases). The germline V and J ends were trimmed by 6 bases and 3 bases, with 12 bases remaining between them. This CDR3 spans 14 amino acids. The germline V gene has CDR1 KGHSH and CDR2 LQKENI. The DNA for the CDR3 is TGTGCCAGCTCCACCGACAGGAATGGAAACACCATATATTTT. Translating gives CASSTDRNGNTIYF.

This chain links TRBV12-1 with TRBJ2-7; the table calls TRBD2, which could not be checked here. TRBV12-1 is a pseudogene segment. The CDR3 is 18 amino acids. This CDR3 reads CAGAGSIPAGGPFPEQYV. The CDR3 bases are TGTGCCGGCGCTGGCTCTATCCCAGCGGGAGGGCCTTTTCCCGAGCAGTACGTC.

The J gene is TRBJ2-3, the V gene TRBV7-2; no clear D. There are 14 residues in the CDR3. Germline CDR1 is SGHTA and CDR2 is FQGNSA. Trimming pared 2 bases from V and 0 bases from J, leaving 6 bases between. For the CDR3, the DNA is TGTGCCAGCAGCTTATCCTACAGCACAGATACGCAGTATTTT. Encoded protein: CASSLSYSTDTQYF.